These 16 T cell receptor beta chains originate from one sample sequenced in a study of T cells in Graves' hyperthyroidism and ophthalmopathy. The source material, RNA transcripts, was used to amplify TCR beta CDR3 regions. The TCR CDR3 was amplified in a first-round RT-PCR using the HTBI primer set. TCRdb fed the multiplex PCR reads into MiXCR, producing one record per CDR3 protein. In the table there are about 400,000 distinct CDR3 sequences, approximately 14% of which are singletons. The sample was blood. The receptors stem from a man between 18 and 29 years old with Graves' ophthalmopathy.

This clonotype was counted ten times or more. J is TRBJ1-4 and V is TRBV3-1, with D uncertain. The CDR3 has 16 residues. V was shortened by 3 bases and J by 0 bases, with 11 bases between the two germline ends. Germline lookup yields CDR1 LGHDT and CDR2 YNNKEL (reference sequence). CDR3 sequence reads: CASSHGVAPTNEKLFF. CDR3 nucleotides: TGTGCCAGCAGCCATGGAGTGGCGCCAACTAATGAAAAACTGTTTTTT.

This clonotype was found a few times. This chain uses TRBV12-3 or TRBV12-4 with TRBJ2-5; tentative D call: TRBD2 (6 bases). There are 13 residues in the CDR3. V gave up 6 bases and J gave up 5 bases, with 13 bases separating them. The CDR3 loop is CASSGAGLETQYF. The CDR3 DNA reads TGTGCCAGCAGCGGGGCGGGGTTGGAGACCCAGTACTTC.

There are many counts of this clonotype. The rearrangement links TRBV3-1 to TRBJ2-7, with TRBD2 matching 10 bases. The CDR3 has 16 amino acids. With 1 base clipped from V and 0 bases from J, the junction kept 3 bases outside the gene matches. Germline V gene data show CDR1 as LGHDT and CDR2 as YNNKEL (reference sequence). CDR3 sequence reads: CASSQAGTSVSYEQYF. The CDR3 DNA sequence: TGTGCCAGCAGCCAAGCAGGGACTAGCGTCTCCTACGAGCAGTACTTC.

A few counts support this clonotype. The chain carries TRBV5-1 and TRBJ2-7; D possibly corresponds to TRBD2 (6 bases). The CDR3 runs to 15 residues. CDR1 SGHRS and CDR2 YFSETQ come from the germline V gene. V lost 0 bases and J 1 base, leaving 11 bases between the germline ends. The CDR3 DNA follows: TGCGCCAGCAGCTTGGGCCCTAGCGATTCCTACGAGCAGTACTTC. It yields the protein CASSLGPSDSYEQYF.

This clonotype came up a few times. The CDR3 spells CASSSHGTALSSTRYF. CDR3 in DNA: TGTGCCAGCAGCTCGCATGGGACAGCCTTATCGAGTACTCGGTATTTT. The rearrangement joins TRBV5-4 to TRBJ2-3; 7 nucleotides match TRBD1. The CDR3 runs to 16 residues. Trimming cost V 3 bases and J 14 bases; bases outside gene matches: 21. Germline V gene data show CDR1 as SGHNT and CDR2 as YYREEE (reference sequence). The full variable domain, with the rest looked up from reference TRBV5-4 and TRBJ2-3, is ETGVTQSPTHLIKTRGQQVTLRCSSQSGHNTVSWYQQALGQGPQFIFQYYREEENGRGNFPPRFSGLQFPNYSSELNVNALELDDSALYLCASSSHGTALSSTRYFGPGTRLTVL.

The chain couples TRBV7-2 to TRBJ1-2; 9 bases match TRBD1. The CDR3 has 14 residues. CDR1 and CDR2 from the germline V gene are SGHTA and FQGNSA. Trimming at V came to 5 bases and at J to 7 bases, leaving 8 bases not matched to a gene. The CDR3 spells CASSKPGQGLGYTF. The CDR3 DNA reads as TGTGCCAGCAGCAAACCGGGACAGGGACTTGGCTACACCTTC.

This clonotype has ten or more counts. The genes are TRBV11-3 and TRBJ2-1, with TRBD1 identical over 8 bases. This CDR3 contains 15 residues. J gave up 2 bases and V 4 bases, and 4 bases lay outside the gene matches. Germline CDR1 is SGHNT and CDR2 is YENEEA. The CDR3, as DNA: TGTGCCAGCAGCTCGACAGGGGAAACCTACAATGAGCAGTTCTTC. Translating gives CASSSTGETYNEQFF.

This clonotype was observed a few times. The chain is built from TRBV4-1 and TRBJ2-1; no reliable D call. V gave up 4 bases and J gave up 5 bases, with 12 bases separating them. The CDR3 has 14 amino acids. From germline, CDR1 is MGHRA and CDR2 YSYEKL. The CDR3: CASSLGPLDNEQFF. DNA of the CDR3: TGCGCCAGCAGCCTGGGCCCACTCGACAATGAGCAGTTCTTC.

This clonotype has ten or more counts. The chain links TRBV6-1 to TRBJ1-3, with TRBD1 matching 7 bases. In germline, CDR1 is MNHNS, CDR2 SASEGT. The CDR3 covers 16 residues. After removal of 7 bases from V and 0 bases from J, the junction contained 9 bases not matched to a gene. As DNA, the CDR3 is TGTGCCAGCACGGACAGGACGGGAGTCTCTGGAAACACCATATATTTT. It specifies CASTDRTGVSGNTIYF.

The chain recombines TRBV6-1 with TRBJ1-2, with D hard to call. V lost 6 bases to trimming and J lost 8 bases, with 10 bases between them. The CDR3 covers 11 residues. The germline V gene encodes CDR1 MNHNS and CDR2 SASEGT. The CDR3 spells CASRLGSGYTF. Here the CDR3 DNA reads TGTGCCAGCAGGCTGGGGAGCGGCTACACCTTC.

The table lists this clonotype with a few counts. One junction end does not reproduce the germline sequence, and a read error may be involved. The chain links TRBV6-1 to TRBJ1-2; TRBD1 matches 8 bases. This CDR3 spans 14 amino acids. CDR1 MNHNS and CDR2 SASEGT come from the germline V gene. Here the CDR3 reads CAGSAPQGAQGYTF. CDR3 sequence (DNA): TGTGCCGGCAGTGCCCCTCAGGGGGCGCAGGGCTACACCTTC.

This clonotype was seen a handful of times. CDR3: CSARAASGWEETQYF. The CDR3 nucleotides are TGCAGTGCTAGAGCCGCTAGCGGGTGGGAAGAGACCCAGTACTTC. The rearrangement uses TRBV20-1 and TRBJ2-5; 8 bases match TRBD2. Looked up from germline, CDR1 is DFQATT and CDR2 is SNEGSKA (reference sequence). V dropped 1 base and J dropped 3; count of bases not matched to a gene: 7. The CDR3 extends over 15 amino acids.

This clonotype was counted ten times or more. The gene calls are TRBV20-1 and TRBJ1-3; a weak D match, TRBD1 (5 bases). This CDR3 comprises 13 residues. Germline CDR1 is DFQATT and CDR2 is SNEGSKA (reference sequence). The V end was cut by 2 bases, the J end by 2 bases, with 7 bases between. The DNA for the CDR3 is TGCAGTGCTAGAACACAGGCTGGAAACACCATATATTTT. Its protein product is CSARTQAGNTIYF.

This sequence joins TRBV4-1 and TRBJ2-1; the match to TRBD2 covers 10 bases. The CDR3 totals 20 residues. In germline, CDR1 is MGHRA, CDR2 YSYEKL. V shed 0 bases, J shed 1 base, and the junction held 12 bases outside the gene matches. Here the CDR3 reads CASSQEIQREGQGSYNEQFF. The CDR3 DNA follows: TGCGCCAGCAGCCAAGAAATCCAGCGGGAGGGCCAGGGGTCCTACAATGAGCAGTTCTTC.

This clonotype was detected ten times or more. The CDR3 DNA reads TGCAGCGTTGGCTTTGGAGGGGGCACTGAAGCTTTCTTT. This sequence encodes CSVGFGGGTEAFF. The chain employs TRBV29-1 and TRBJ1-1; a possible D gene is TRBD1 (6 bases). V was pared by 4 bases and J by 4 bases, with 13 bases between. The germline gives CDR1 SQVTM, CDR2 ANQGSEA. The CDR3 loop spans 13 amino acids. Using reference TRBV29-1 and TRBJ1-1 for the parts outside the CDR3, the full variable domain is SAVISQKPSRDICQRGTSLTIQCQVDSQVTMMFWYRQQPGQSLTLIATANQGSEATYESGFVIDKFPISRPNLTFSTLTVSNMSPEDSSIYLCSVGFGGGTEAFFGQGTRLTVV.

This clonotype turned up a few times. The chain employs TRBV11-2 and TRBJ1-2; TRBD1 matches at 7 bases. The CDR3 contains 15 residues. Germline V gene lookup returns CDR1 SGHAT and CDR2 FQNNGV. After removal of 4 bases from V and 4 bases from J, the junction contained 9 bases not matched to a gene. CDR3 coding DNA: TGTGCCAGCAGCTGGGGGGGACAGCCCCTCTATGGCTACACCTTC. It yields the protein CASSWGGQPLYGYTF. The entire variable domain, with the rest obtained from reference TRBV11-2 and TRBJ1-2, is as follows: EAGVAQSPRYKIIEKRQSVAFWCNPISGHATLYWYQQILGQGPKLLIQFQNNGVVDDSQLPKDRFSAERLKGVDSTLKIQPAKLEDSAVYLCASSWGGQPLYGYTFGSGTRLTVV.